This T cell receptor (beta chain) was sequenced for a study of early T cells in non-severe SARS-CoV-2 infection. Whole-study context: The sequenced material was bulk RNA from unsorted whole blood, and its chains were unpaired. Study results and limitations: Matching results from VDJdb favored anti-spike CD8 responses, leaving private and CD4 specificities undetected.

This clonotype occurred a few times. Its antigen is undetermined. Unique molecular identifier tags were affixed to discrete cDNA molecules. In TCRdb, the 5' RACE reads were re-called with MiXCR into one record per CDR3 protein. The sample contains roughly 50,000 distinct CDR3 sequences, 6.5% to 9.5% of which appear only once. V lost 2 bases and J 4 bases, leaving 5 bases between the germline ends. The CDR3 covers 13 residues. Per the germline V gene, CDR1 is MNHNY and CDR2 is SVGAGI (reference sequence). The chain is built from TRBV6-6 and TRBJ2-2, with unresolved D. The TCR was taken from an adult who was a healthcare worker with PCR-confirmed SARS-CoV-2 infection or an uninfected control (not recorded which). The specimen was whole blood. The DNA for the CDR3 is TGTGCCAGCAGTTACGGTTCCACCGGGGAGCTGTTTTTT. Protein: CASSYGSTGELFF.